These T cell receptor beta chains were read from a single sample in a study of shared clonotypes between healthy human individuals. TCRdb's table, derived via immunoSEQ multiplex PCR, lists solely in-frame clones and lacks some. The table shows 450,000 to 600,000 clones, with around three quarters occurring only once. The sequenced sample consisted of PBMCs. The receptor set was obtained from a woman aged 40 to 55 in good health. Some clones in this sample may be carry-over from other donors' samples. The CDR3 runs from the conserved cysteine through the conserved F or W. The order of the fields is D gene, J gene, V gene, CDR3 length, clone size, CDR3 protein, CDR3 DNA. A D gene is named only where the DNA matches it firmly. Expanded clones get a size class; other rows say once, few or many, or leave the size out.

>NA|TRBJ1-2|TRBV10-2|13|NA
CASSDSTRYGYTF
TGCGCCAGCAGTGACTCGACCCGCTATGGCTACACCTTC
>NA|TRBJ1-4|TRBV7-9|16|once
CASRRESGVGGEKLFF
TGTGCCAGCAGAAGAGAGTCAGGGGTAGGCGGTGAAAAACTGTTTTTT
>NA|TRBJ1-2|TRBV28|14|NA
CASSLRGRGYGYTF
TGTGCCAGCAGTTTAAGGGGCAGGGGCTATGGCTACACCTTC
>TRBD1|TRBJ1-1|TRBV18|16|many
CASSPSRQGLNTEAFF
TGTGCCAGCTCACCCTCTCGACAGGGCTTGAACACTGAAGCTTTCTTT
>NA|TRBJ1-1|TRBV28|15|NA
CASSSGGWGWTEAFF
TGTGCCAGCAGTTCTGGGGGATGGGGTTGGACTGAAGCTTTCTTT
>NA|TRBJ1-5|TRBV28|14|NA
CASSPAWLNQPQHF
TGTGCCAGCAGTCCCGCCTGGTTGAATCAGCCCCAGCATTTT
>NA|TRBJ2-7|TRBV19|14|NA
CASSSRDGPYEQYF
TGTGCCAGTAGTAGCCGGGACGGACCCTACGAGCAGTACTTC
>NA|TRBJ2-3|TRBV9|15|once
CASSVGIQSTDTQYF
TGTGCCAGCAGCGTAGGGATCCAAAGCACAGATACGCAGTATTTT
>NA|TRBJ2-3|TRBV12-5|15|NA
CASGLPSRSTDTQYF
TGTGCTAGTGGTTTGCCCTCGCGGAGCACAGATACGCAGTATTTT
>NA|TRBJ1-2|TRBV6-5|14|NA
CASSRTQANYGYTF
TGTGCCAGCAGCCGGACACAGGCTAACTATGGCTACACCTTC
>NA|TRBJ1-1|TRBV30|14|NA
CAWGVYGVNTEAFF
TGTGCCTGGGGGGTTTATGGGGTGAACACTGAAGCTTTCTTT
>TRBD2|TRBJ2-7|TRBV4-1|18|NA
CASSQESSGSYISYEQYF
TGCGCCAGCAGCCAAGAGTCCAGCGGGAGCTATATTTCCTACGAGCAGTACTTC
>TRBD2|TRBJ2-3|TRBV7-9|15|once
CASSPPGLAVNTQYF
TGTGCCAGCAGCCCACCGGGACTAGCGGTGAATACGCAGTATTTT
>TRBD1|TRBJ1-3|TRBV5-4|15|once
CASSPGTGVGNTIYF
TGTGCCAGCAGTCCCGGGACAGGGGTTGGAAACACCATATATTTT
>NA|TRBJ1-1|TRBV5-8|11|many
CASTPDTEAFF
TGTGCCAGCACACCGGACACGGAAGCTTTCTTT
>TRBD2|TRBJ2-1|TRBV10-3|11|few
CAITGGNEQFF
TGTGCCATCACGGGGGGCAATGAGCAGTTCTTC
>TRBD1|TRBJ2-7|TRBV6-1|16|few
CASSELGRDREGEQYF
TGTGCCAGCAGCGAACTGGGCCGGGACAGGGAGGGCGAGCAGTACTTC
>NA|TRBJ2-7|TRBV7-8|12|NA
CASSLQGRGQYF
TGTGCCAGCAGCTTACAGGGGAGGGGGCAGTACTTC
>NA|TRBJ2-7|TRBV28|15|NA
CASSARGKGAYEQYF
TGTGCCAGCAGTGCCAGGGGTAAGGGAGCCTACGAGCAGTACTTC
>NA|TRBJ1-3|TRBV5-1|15|few
CASTSGQGSGNTIYF
TGCGCCAGCACCAGTGGGCAGGGATCTGGAAACACCATATATTTT
>NA|TRBJ1-4|TRBV28|14|NA
CASSLGSLNEKLFF
TGTGCCAGCAGTTTGGGCAGCCTTAATGAAAAACTGTTTTTT
>NA|TRBJ1-5|TRBV30|16|NA
CAWSVRHSGFNQPQHF
TGTGCCTGGAGTGTACGTCACAGTGGCTTCAATCAGCCCCAGCATTTT
>NA|TRBJ2-2|TRBV7-2|14|NA
CASSLDTITGELFF
TGTGCCAGCAGCTTAGATACCATCACCGGGGAGCTGTTTTTT
>TRBD1|TRBJ1-4|TRBV5-1|14|NA
CASSLAAGGEKLFF
TGCGCCAGCAGCTTGGCGGCAGGGGGTGAAAAACTGTTTTTT
>TRBD1|TRBJ1-3|TRBV19|18|NA
CASSQTGTGDITGNTIYF
TGTGCCAGTAGCCAGACCGGGACAGGGGATATAACTGGAAACACCATATATTTT
>TRBD2|TRBJ2-2|TRBV19|18|NA
CASSVPLAGGTNTGELFF
TGTGCCAGTAGTGTCCCTCTGGCGGGAGGGACGAACACCGGGGAGCTGTTTTTT
>NA|TRBJ2-2|TRBV4-3|16|NA
CASSPGLLANTGELFF
TGCGCCAGCAGCCCCGGACTGCTTGCGAACACCGGGGAGCTGTTTTTT
>NA|TRBJ2-7|TRBV27|14|few
CASSLKGQGGEQYF
TGTGCCAGCAGTTTAAAAGGGCAGGGGGGGGAGCAGTACTTC
>NA|TRBJ1-5|TRBV19|15|NA
CATQETVARNQPQHF
TGTGCCACCCAGGAGACAGTTGCTCGCAATCAGCCCCAGCATTTT
>NA|TRBJ1-1|TRBV9|14|NA
CASSVATGNTEAFF
TGTGCCAGCAGCGTAGCTACGGGAAACACTGAAGCTTTCTTT
>NA|TRBJ1-1|TRBV18|14|NA
CASSPFTGDTEAFF
TGTGCCAGCTCACCATTCACGGGGGACACTGAAGCTTTCTTT
>TRBD1|TRBJ2-1|TRBV7-3|15|NA
CASSNTGTATNEQFF
TGTGCCAGCAGCAACACCGGGACAGCGACCAATGAGCAGTTCTTC
>TRBD2|TRBJ2-5|TRBV28|19|many
CASSFSRTSGLKIQETQYF
TGTGCCAGCAGTTTCTCCCGGACTAGCGGGCTTAAGATCCAAGAGACCCAGTACTTC
>TRBD1|TRBJ2-7|TRBV10-2|14|NA
CASRRQGDSYEQYF
TGCGCCAGCAGAAGACAGGGGGATTCCTACGAGCAGTACTTC
>NA|TRBJ1-5|TRBV21-1|17|NA
CASSKVRADPTSQPQHF
TGTGCCAGCAGCAAAGTCCGGGCAGATCCTACATCTCAGCCCCAGCATTTT
>NA|TRBJ2-5|TRBV5-1|14|NA
CASMLQGAQETQYF
TGCGCCAGCATGTTACAGGGTGCCCAAGAGACCCAGTACTTC
>NA|TRBJ2-7|TRBV15|16|NA
CATSRGLGGYGYEQYF
TGTGCCACCAGCAGGGGTTTGGGGGGATACGGCTACGAGCAGTACTTC
>NA|TRBJ1-2|TRBV15|16|NA
CATSIAVGRTNYGYTF
TGTGCCACCAGCATCGCTGTGGGGAGAACTAACTATGGCTACACCTTC
>NA|TRBJ1-3|TRBV30|13|NA
CAWSVGAGNTIYF
TGTGCCTGGAGCGTTGGGGCTGGAAACACCATATATTTT
>TRBD2|TRBJ2-3|TRBV28|21|NA
CASSQTGSGVLAGMRTDTQYF
TGTGCCAGCAGCCAGACAGGGTCAGGGGTACTAGCGGGAATGAGGACAGATACGCAGTATTTT
>NA|TRBJ2-1|TRBV2|13|NA
CASSDPGLGMQFF
TGTGCCAGCAGTGACCCGGGGCTGGGAATGCAGTTCTTC
>TRBD1|TRBJ1-3|TRBV6-1|15|NA
CASSELEGQGNTIYF
TGTGCCAGCAGTGAATTAGAGGGACAGGGAAACACCATATATTTT
>NA|TRBJ2-7|TRBV30|13|NA
CAWGLERTYEQYF
TGTGCCTGGGGCCTGGAGCGGACCTACGAGCAGTACTTC
>TRBD2|TRBJ2-1|TRBV28|15|NA
CASSLGSSGMGEQFF
TGTGCCAGCAGTTTAGGGTCTAGCGGGATGGGTGAGCAGTTCTTC
>NA|TRBJ1-2|TRBV5-1|15|NA
CASSPGEGPDYGYTF
TGCGCCAGCAGCCCGGGCGAGGGCCCGGACTATGGCTACACCTTC
>NA|TRBJ1-5|TRBV28|12|NA
CASSSANQPQHF
TGTGCCAGCAGTTCCGCCAATCAGCCCCAGCATTTT
>NA|TRBJ2-7|TRBV5-6|14|NA
CASSFGTTAYEQYF
TGTGCCAGCAGCTTCGGTACGACAGCCTACGAGCAGTACTTC
>NA|TRBJ2-4|TRBV7-2|14|NA
CASSFGLAKNIQYF
TGTGCCAGCAGCTTCGGGCTAGCCAAAAACATTCAGTACTTC
>NA|TRBJ1-4|TRBV5-1|14|NA
CASSPRGGGEKLFF
TGCGCCAGCAGCCCGAGAGGGGGGGGCGAAAAACTGTTTTTT
>TRBD1|TRBJ2-5|TRBV5-6|14|NA
CASSSGTGWETQYF
TGTGCCAGCAGCTCCGGGACAGGGTGGGAGACCCAGTACTTC
>TRBD2|TRBJ2-7|TRBV6-1|13|NA
CAVLSGRVYEQYF
TGTGCCGTACTAAGCGGGAGAGTGTACGAGCAGTACTTC
>NA|TRBJ2-3|TRBV15|13|NA
CATSRDGSDTQYF
TGTGCCACCAGCAGAGATGGGTCAGATACGCAGTATTTT